This T cell receptor beta chain was sequenced for a study of T-cell memory formation after mild COVID-19. The V end lost 11 bases, the J end lost 13 bases, and 24 bases lay between the germline ends. Germline CDR1 MNHNS, CDR2 SASEGT. This CDR3 is built from 13 residues. Whole-study findings and limits: CD4/CD8 balance characterized clones contracting day 15 to 85, and CD4+ skew characterized later expanders. CD8+ contracting clones occupied EMRA, while CD4+ ones occupied mainly CM and EM.

Constant-segment primers were used for 5'RACE, and the resulting TCR alpha and TCR beta cDNA libraries carried sample barcodes and UMIs. TCRdb analysed the 5' RACE reads with MiXCR anew, one entry per CDR3 protein. This table holds tens of thousands of distinct CDR3 sequences, approximately 15% found once. This clonotype was seen only a few times. The antigen is undetermined. V and J are TRBV6-1 and TRBJ2-1; D could derive from TRBD1 or TRBD2 (5 bases each). The TCR sequence derives from an adult woman who had mild COVID-19 (a few samples of this study predate the infection). Cell type and time point are not known. The sequencing input was PBMCs or a T cell subset sorted from them (not recorded which). CDR3 loop: CAGSLPGTVEQFF. In DNA form, the CDR3 reads TGTGCCGGATCCCTCCCGGGGACGGTTGAACAGTTCTTC.